The sequence of this TCR beta chain was determined in a study of cytomegalovirus exposure and HLA in healthy donors. About the study: Earlier, 150 million to 200 million T cells were analyzed, and 90 million to 140 million unique TCR beta sequences were found among them. Across some 400 genotyped donors, around 80% landed in the Caucasian-associated ancestry cluster.

The J segment lost 0 bases and the V segment lost 5 bases, leaving 1 base of the junction unmatched. Germline CDR1 SNHLY, CDR2 FYNNEI. CDR3 length: 13 amino acids. General study points: A few of the chains that were CMV-associated were confirmed in vitro to be specific for CMV antigens.

The PCR contained 60 Vbeta and 13 Jbeta primers. Under the authors' procedure: Later analysis identified some 88 million unique TCR beta chains, about 10 million shared. Profiled with immunoSEQ multiplex PCR; TCRdb holds only in-frame clones, not every one. Clone size and V and J calls were adopted from that table, with D and trimming inferred from the DNA. The sample comprises over 110,000 clones, over 60% of which are singletons, and roughly 1.2% rests with the top ten. Comment on this clone: Antigen specificity is unknown.

The TCR originated in a male donor in good health and CMV-seropositive. The chain employs TRBV2 and TRBJ2-7, with 7 bases aligning to TRBD2. Sequencing was carried out using PBMCs. The CDR3 region has the DNA TGTGCCAGCAGTTCGGGGGGCTCCTACGAGCAGTACTTC. Residues: CASSSGGSYEQYF.